This passage covers 20 T cell receptor beta chains from one sample sequenced in a study of breast tumors, draining lymph nodes, adjacent tissues (dated by TCRdb to the mid-2010s). The axillary draining lymph nodes of breast cancer patients were the source of the lymph node samples. The library was produced with multiplex PCR. Sequencing instrument: Illumina HiSeq 2000. Through fastp at Q25 and MiXCR, TCRdb rebuilt clones from the public reads, retaining in-frame beta chains. Every CDR3 protein is listed once, alongside the most common genes and DNA of its rows. This sample holds about 270,000 distinct CDR3 sequences; about 33% were observed only once. Roughly 1.2% of the sample is held by the ten biggest clonotypes. Material: axillary lymph node tissue. Receptors originate from a female donor with breast cancer. Some clones in this sample may be carry-over from other donors' samples.

Of note for this clonotype: Sequence at one end of the junction differs from germline and may be a read error. This chain uses TRBV5-8 with TRBJ2-7; a weak D match, TRBD2 (7 bases). This CDR3 contains 14 residues. Germline assignment: CDR1 SGHTS and CDR2 YDEGEE. CDR3 bases: TGCCCCAGCAGCTTGGGGGGCGGGAGCGACGAGCAGCACTTC. This codes for CPSSLGGGSDEQHF. Complete variable domain (other parts from reference TRBV5-8 and TRBJ2-7): EAGVTQSPTHLIKTRGQQATLRCSPISGHTSVYWYQQALGLGLQFLLWYDEGEERNRGNFPPRFSGRQFPNYSSELNVNALELEDSALYLCPSSLGGGSDEQHFGPGTRLTVT.

This sequence joins TRBV29-1 and TRBJ2-7, with TRBD1 matching 9 bases. In germline, CDR1 is SQVTM, CDR2 ANQGSEA. This CDR3 contains 13 residues. Trimming took 6 bases from V and 2 from J; bases not matched to a gene: 5. The CDR3 sequence: CSVIQGAPYEQYF. The DNA of the CDR3 is TGCAGCGTCATACAGGGGGCCCCCTACGAGCAGTACTTC.

The V gene is TRBV14, the J gene TRBJ2-3; 10 bases fit TRBD2. The CDR3 runs 18 residues. Germline CDR1 SGHDN, CDR2 FVKESK. The ends lost 0 bases at V and 2 bases at J; junction bases unmatched: 8. The CDR3 protein is CASSQDGPAGGTTDTQYF. The CDR3, as DNA: TGTGCCAGCAGCCAAGACGGCCCAGCGGGAGGGACCACAGATACGCAGTATTTT. Full variable domain (outside the CDR3, taken from reference TRBV14 and TRBJ2-3): EAGVTQFPSHSVIEKGQTVTLRCDPISGHDNLYWYRRVMGKEIKFLLHFVKESKQDESGMPNNRFLAERTGGTYSTLKVQPAELEDSGVYFCASSQDGPAGGTTDTQYFGPGTRLTVL.

This clonotype was recorded many times. The chain employs TRBV20-1 and TRBJ2-3; tentatively, D is TRBD2 (5 bases). Trimming shortened V by 4 bases and J by 3 bases, and 17 bases separated the two germline ends. The CDR3 consists of 15 residues. Germline CDR1 reads DFQATT; CDR2 reads SNEGSKA (reference sequence). CDR3 sequence reads: CSAIPSGFGTDTQYF. The CDR3 nucleotides are TGCAGTGCTATACCGTCGGGATTCGGGACAGATACGCAGTATTTT.

This clonotype occurred many times. V usage is TRBV20-1 and J usage is TRBJ1-2; D possibly corresponds to TRBD1 (5 bases). V was pared by 1 base and J by 2 bases, with 11 bases between. The germline CDR1 and CDR2 sequences are DFQATT and SNEGSKA (reference sequence). The CDR3 is 14 amino acids. CDR3 in amino acids: CSARGLGGNYGYTF. The CDR3 DNA reads TGCAGTGCTAGAGGTCTTGGGGGGAACTATGGCTACACCTTC.

Worth noting for this clonotype: With a much larger clone just one base away, this may be a read error. The V and J genes are TRBV19 and TRBJ2-1; TRBD2 agrees at 7 bases. CDR3 size: 14 residues. CDR1 is LNHDA and CDR2 is SQIVND in the germline V gene (reference sequence). Written as DNA, the CDR3 is TGTGCCAGTAGTACCGGGACTAACTACAATGGGCAGTTCTTC. As protein: CASSTGTNYNGQFF.

At least ten counts were recorded for this clonotype. V and J are TRBV20-1 and TRBJ2-6; D possibly corresponds to TRBD1 (6 bases). The germline V and J ends were trimmed by 6 bases and 6 bases, with 12 bases remaining between them. Germline CDR1 is DFQATT and CDR2 is SNEGSKA (reference sequence). There are 13 residues in the CDR3. The CDR3 DNA reads TGCAGTGCCCTTGCAGGGGTGGCCAACGTCCTGACTTTC. It encodes CSALAGVANVLTF.

Concerning this clonotype: Being one base from a much bigger clone, this may be a read error. The rearrangement links TRBV6-1 to TRBJ1-3; D gene ambiguous. V lost 8 bases to trimming and J lost 0 bases, with 14 bases between them. The CDR3 contains 15 residues. Germline V gives CDR1 MNHNS, CDR2 SASEGT. CDR3 DNA sequence: TGTGCCAGCGCCAAGGTCCGGAACTCTGGAAACACCATATATTTT. Translating it yields CASAKVRNSGNTIYF.

Worth noting for this clonotype: A much larger clonotype is one base distant, so this may be a read error. This sequence joins TRBV20-1 and TRBJ2-1; 8 positions agree with TRBD1. V lost 3 bases to trimming and J lost 4 bases; unmatched junction nucleotides: 8. Germline V gives CDR1 DFQATT, CDR2 SNEGSKA (reference sequence). The CDR3 has 15 residues. CDR3 DNA sequence: TGCAGTGCTAGCCGGGACAGGTCGAATTACAATGAGCAGTTCTTC. Protein product: CSASRDRSNYNEQFF.

This clonotype has a handful of counts. V is TRBV5-8 and J is TRBJ2-2; 8 positions match TRBD1. The germline V gene has CDR1 SGHTS and CDR2 YDEGEE. There are 15 residues in the CDR3. V trimming: 4 bases; J trimming: 7 bases; junction bases outside the gene matches: 9. CDR3 loop: CASSPDRALFGELFF. CDR3 in DNA: TGTGCCAGCAGCCCGGACAGGGCGCTTTTCGGGGAGCTGTTTTTT. Variable domain in full (rest from reference TRBV5-8 and TRBJ2-2): EAGVTQSPTHLIKTRGQQATLRCSPISGHTSVYWYQQALGLGLQFLLWYDEGEERNRGNFPPRFSGRQFPNYSSELNVNALELEDSALYLCASSPDRALFGELFFGEGSRLTVL.

Worth noting for this clonotype: This may be a read error: a much more frequent sequence differs by one nucleotide. The chain employs TRBV6-1 and TRBJ1-2; D gene uncertain. CDR1 is MNHNS and CDR2 is SASEGT in the germline V gene. The germline V and J ends were trimmed by 6 bases and 8 bases, with 22 bases remaining between them. CDR3 size: 15 residues. The CDR3 loop is CASRAIRGSQGGYTF. DNA of the CDR3: TGTGCCAGCAGAGCTATTCGAGGGTCTCAAGGGGGCTACACCTTC.

This clonotype has a single count. A read error may be the cause here, since a much bigger clone is one base away. This chain uses TRBV5-1 with TRBJ2-1; D unresolved. The CDR3 is 14 residues long. CDR1 and CDR2 (germline): SGHRS, YFSETQ. As DNA, the CDR3 is TGCGCCAGCAGCTTGGCCCCGGGCCACAATGAGCAGTCCTTC. Its translation: CASSLAPGHNEQSF.

Of note for this clonotype: A much larger clone lies one base from this, so it may be a read error. Given the absence of the conserved phenylalanine or tryptophan at the CDR3 end, a read error is likely. The chain is built from TRBV4-1 and TRBJ1-2, with D perhaps TRBD1 (6 bases). The CDR3 covers 15 residues. Germline V gene lookup returns CDR1 MGHRA and CDR2 YSYEKL. Trimming cost V 4 bases and J 7 bases, with 19 bases left between them. The CDR3 reads CASSRPGQPGGGYTY. DNA of the CDR3: TGCGCCAGCAGCCGACCGGGACAACCAGGAGGTGGCTACACCTAC.

This clonotype was seen many times. This chain connects TRBV4-1 to TRBJ1-4; perhaps TRBD1 as D (5 bases). V was shortened by 4 bases and J by 5 bases, with 14 bases between the two germline ends. The CDR3 sequence is 15 residues long. From germline, CDR1 is MGHRA and CDR2 YSYEKL. This CDR3 reads CASSPRQTQNEKLFF. The CDR3 coding sequence is TGCGCCAGCAGCCCCCGACAGACTCAAAATGAAAAACTGTTTTTT.

The sample holds many counts of this clonotype. The chain is built from TRBV24-1 and TRBJ2-1; D is unresolved. Germline CDR1 KGHDR, CDR2 SFDVKD. V was clipped by 0 bases and J by 8 bases, with 4 bases between them. This CDR3 has 12 residues. The CDR3 is CATSDLRDEQFF. CDR3 DNA: TGTGCCACCAGTGATTTGAGGGATGAGCAGTTCTTC.

This clonotype appeared many times. The genes are TRBV2 and TRBJ1-2; unclear D gene. Trimming removed 6 bases from V and 1 base from J, with 12 bases in between. In germline, CDR1 is SNHLY, CDR2 FYNNEI. CDR3 length equals 14 residues. This CDR3 reads CASRLRRVNYGYTF. The CDR3 coding sequence is TGTGCCAGCAGGCTTCGGCGGGTTAACTATGGCTACACCTTC.

Ten or more counts support this clonotype. V is TRBV7-8 and J is TRBJ2-7, with D maybe TRBD1 (6 bases). The CDR3 sequence is 13 residues long. Trimming took off 5 bases at V and 10 bases at J, with 18 bases between the two ends. The germline V gene encodes CDR1 SGHVS and CDR2 FQNEAQ. The CDR3 DNA reads TGTGCCAGCAGCCTGAGCCGGACAGAGCCTCAGTACTTC. Its translation is CASSLSRTEPQYF.

Ten or more counts support this clonotype. This chain links TRBV24-1 with TRBJ1-2; possible D gene TRBD1, 5 bases. From germline, CDR1 is KGHDR and CDR2 SFDVKD. The CDR3 is made up of 13 amino acids. Trimming left V 4 bases short and J 6 bases short, with 11 bases between. CDR3 sequence (DNA): TGTGCCACCAGTGACCGCGGGACGGATGGCTACACCTTC. Translated: CATSDRGTDGYTF.

On this clonotype: A much larger clone lies a single base off, so this may be a read error. V is TRBV20-1 and J is TRBJ2-5, with D unclear. Looked up from germline, CDR1 is DFQATT and CDR2 is SNEGSKA (reference sequence). The CDR3 consists of 11 residues. The CDR3 loop reads CGKRSQETQSF. The CDR3 region has the DNA TGCGGTAAGAGGTCGCAAGAGACCCAGTCCTTC.

This clonotype has ten or more counts. The gene calls are TRBV6-6 and TRBJ1-3, with D unclear. CDR1 and CDR2 (germline): MNHNY, SVGAGI (reference sequence). This CDR3 contains 14 residues. Trimming took 4 bases from V and 3 from J, leaving 10 bases between them. The CDR3 DNA sequence: TGTGCCAGCAGTTTTAGTGAAGGTGGAAACACCATATATTTT. Its protein product is CASSFSEGGNTIYF.